This T cell receptor (beta chain) was retrieved from a study of patients and donors after allogeneic stem cell transplantation. This clonotype was seen more than once but under ten times. Germline V gene lookup returns CDR1 SGHTS and CDR2 YDEGEE. This CDR3 has 15 amino acids. Trimming left V 2 bases short and J 2 bases short, with 12 bases between. Each CDR3 protein gets one entry after TCRdb re-called the RT-PCR reads with MiXCR. The table lists about a million distinct CDR3 sequences, roughly 17% of them singletons. This clonotype was sampled from a human donor who was either an allogeneic HSCT recipient or a stem cell or donor lymphocyte infusion donor (not recorded which). It is not recorded whose cells these are; they may come from a transplant donor. This chain links TRBV5-8 with TRBJ2-3, with no clear D. The sample was blood, either unsorted or a sorted T cell fraction (not recorded which). The chain's CDR3 is CASSLGPRFTDTQYF. CDR3 DNA: TGTGCCAGCAGCTTAGGTCCGAGGTTCACAGATACGCAGTATTTT. Looking up the rest from reference TRBV5-8 and TRBJ2-3 gives the full variable domain: EAGVTQSPTHLIKTRGQQATLRCSPISGHTSVYWYQQALGLGLQFLLWYDEGEERNRGNFPPRFSGRQFPNYSSELNVNALELEDSALYLCASSLGPRFTDTQYFGPGTRLTVL.